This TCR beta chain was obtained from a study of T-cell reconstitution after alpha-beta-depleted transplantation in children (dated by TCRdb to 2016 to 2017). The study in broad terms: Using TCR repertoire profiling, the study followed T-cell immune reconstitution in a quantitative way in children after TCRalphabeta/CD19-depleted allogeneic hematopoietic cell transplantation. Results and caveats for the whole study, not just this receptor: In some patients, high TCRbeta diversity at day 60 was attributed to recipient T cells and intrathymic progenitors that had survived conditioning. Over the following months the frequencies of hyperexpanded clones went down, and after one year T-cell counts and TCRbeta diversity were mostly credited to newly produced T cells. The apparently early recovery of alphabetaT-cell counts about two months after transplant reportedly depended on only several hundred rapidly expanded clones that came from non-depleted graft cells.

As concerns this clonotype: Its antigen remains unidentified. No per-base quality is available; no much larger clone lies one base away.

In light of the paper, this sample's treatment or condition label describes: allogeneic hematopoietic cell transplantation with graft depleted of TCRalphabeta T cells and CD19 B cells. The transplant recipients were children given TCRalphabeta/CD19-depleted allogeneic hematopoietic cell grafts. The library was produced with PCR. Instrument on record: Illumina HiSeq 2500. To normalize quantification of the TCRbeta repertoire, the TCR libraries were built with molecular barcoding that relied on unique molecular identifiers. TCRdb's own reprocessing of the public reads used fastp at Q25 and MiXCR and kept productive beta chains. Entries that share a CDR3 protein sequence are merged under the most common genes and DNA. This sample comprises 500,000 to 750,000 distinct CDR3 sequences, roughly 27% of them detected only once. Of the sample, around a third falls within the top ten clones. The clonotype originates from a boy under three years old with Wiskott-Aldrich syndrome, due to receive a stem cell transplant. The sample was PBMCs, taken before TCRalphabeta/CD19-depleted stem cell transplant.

The CDR3 has the sequence CSAKGERVPGTIYNEQFF. The DNA reads TGCAGTGCTAAAGGTGAACGGGTCCCCGGAACTATCTACAATGAGCAGTTCTTC. The chain employs TRBV20-1 and TRBJ2-1; a confident D gene designation cannot be given. The CDR3 spans 18 residues, from the cysteine through the phenylalanine. Kept here is only the CDR3 DNA, which spans 54 bases and is read in frame from base 1. V was cut back by 4 bases and J by 3 bases, leaving a gap of 25 bases between them. The germline V gene (reference sequence) provides CDR1 DFQATT and CDR2 SNEGSKA.